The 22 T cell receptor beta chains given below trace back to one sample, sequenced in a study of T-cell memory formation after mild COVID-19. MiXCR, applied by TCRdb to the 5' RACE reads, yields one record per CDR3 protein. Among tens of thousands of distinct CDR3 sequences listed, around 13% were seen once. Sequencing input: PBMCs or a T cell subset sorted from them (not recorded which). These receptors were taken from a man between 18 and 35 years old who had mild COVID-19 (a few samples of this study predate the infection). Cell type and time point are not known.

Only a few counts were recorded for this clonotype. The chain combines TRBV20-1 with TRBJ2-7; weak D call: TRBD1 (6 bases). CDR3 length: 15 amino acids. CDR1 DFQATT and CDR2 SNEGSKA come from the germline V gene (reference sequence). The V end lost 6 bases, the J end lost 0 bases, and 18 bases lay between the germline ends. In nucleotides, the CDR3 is TGCAGTGCCAGAACAGGGTTCTTAAGCTCCTACGAGCAGTACTTC. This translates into CSARTGFLSSYEQYF.

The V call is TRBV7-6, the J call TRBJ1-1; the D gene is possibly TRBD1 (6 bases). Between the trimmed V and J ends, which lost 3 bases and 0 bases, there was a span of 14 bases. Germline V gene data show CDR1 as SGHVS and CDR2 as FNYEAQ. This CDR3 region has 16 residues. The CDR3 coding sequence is TGTGCCAGCAGCTTTCGAGGGGGGCCTATGAACACTGAAGCTTTCTTT. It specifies CASSFRGGPMNTEAFF. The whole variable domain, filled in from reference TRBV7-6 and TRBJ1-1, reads GAGVSQSPRYKVTKRGQDVALRCDPISGHVSLYWYRQALGQGPEFLTYFNYEAQQDKSGLPNDRFSAERPEGSISTLTIQRTEQRDSAMYRCASSFRGGPMNTEAFFGQGTRLTVV.

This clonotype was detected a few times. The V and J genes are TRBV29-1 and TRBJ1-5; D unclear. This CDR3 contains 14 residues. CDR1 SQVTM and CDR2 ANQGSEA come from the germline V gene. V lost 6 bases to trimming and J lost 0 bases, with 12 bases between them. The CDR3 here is CSVLDWDSNQPQHF. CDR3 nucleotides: TGCAGCGTCTTGGACTGGGATAGCAATCAGCCCCAGCATTTT.

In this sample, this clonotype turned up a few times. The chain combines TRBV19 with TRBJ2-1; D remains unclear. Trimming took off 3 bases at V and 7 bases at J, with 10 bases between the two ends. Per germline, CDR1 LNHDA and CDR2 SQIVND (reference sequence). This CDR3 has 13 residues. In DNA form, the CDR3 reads TGTGCCAGTAGTATGGTCCCGAGGAATGAGCAGTTCTTC. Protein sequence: CASSMVPRNEQFF.

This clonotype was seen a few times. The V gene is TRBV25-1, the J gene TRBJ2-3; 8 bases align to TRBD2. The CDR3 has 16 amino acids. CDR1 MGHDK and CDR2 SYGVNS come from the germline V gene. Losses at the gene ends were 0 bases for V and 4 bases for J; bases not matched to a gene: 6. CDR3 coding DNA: TGTGCCAGCAGTGAATACGGGGGGGAGAAGGCAGATACGCAGTATTTT. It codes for CASSEYGGEKADTQYF.

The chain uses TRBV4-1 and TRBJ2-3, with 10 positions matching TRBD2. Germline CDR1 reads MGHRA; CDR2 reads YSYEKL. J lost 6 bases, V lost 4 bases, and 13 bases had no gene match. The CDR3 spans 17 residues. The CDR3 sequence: CASSPRPSGGLGDTQYF. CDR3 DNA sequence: TGCGCCAGCAGCCCACGACCTAGCGGGGGCTTGGGGGATACGCAGTATTTT.

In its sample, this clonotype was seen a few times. The CDR3 loop reads CASSVVVNYGYTF. Here the CDR3 DNA reads TGTGCCAGCAGCGTAGTGGTGAACTATGGCTACACCTTC. This chain uses TRBV9 with TRBJ1-2; no definite D call. Germline V gene data show CDR1 as SGDLS and CDR2 as YYNGEE. This CDR3 comprises 13 residues. With 0 bases removed from V and 2 bases from J, the gap between germline ends came to 5 bases. The whole variable domain, filled in from reference TRBV9 and TRBJ1-2, reads DSGVTQTPKHLITATGQRVTLRCSPRSGDLSVYWYQQSLDQGLQFLIQYYNGEERAKGNILERFSAQQFPDLHSELNLSSLELGDSALYFCASSVVVNYGYTFGSGTRLTVV.

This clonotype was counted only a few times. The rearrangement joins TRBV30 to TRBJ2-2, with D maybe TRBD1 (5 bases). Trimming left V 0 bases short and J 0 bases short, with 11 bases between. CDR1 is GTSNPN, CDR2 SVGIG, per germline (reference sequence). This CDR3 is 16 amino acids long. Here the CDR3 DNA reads TGTGCCTGGAGTGTACTGAAGGGGACGAACACCGGGGAGCTGTTTTTT. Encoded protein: CAWSVLKGTNTGELFF.

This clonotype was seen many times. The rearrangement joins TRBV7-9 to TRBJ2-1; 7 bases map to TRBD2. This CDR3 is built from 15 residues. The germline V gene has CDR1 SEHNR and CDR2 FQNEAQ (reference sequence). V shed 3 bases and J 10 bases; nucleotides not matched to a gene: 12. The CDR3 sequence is CASSFRPGGKPEQFF. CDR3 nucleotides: TGTGCCAGCAGCTTTCGGCCCGGGGGGAAGCCGGAGCAGTTCTTC.

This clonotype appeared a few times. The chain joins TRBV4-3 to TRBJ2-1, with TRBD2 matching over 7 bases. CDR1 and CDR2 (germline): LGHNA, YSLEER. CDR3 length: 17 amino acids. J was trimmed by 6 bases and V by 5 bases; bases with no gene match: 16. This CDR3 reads CASSGGRRLAATNEQFF. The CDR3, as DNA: TGCGCCAGCAGCGGAGGCAGGAGGCTAGCGGCTACCAATGAGCAGTTCTTC.

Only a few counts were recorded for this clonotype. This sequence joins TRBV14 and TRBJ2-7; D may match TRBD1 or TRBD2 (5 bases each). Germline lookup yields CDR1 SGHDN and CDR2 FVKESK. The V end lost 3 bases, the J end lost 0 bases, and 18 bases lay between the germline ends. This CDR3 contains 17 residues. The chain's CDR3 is CASSQGFGTALSYEQYF. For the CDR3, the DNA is TGTGCCAGCAGCCAGGGGTTCGGGACGGCTCTCTCCTACGAGCAGTACTTC.

The CDR3: CASRLQGSYNEQFF. The CDR3 DNA is TGTGCCAGCAGACTACAGGGGTCCTACAATGAGCAGTTCTTC. The chain couples TRBV6-5 to TRBJ2-1; 7 nucleotides align to TRBD1. The CDR3 totals 14 residues. Germline V gene sequence: CDR1 MNHEY, CDR2 SVGAGI. V shed 6 bases, J shed 1 base, and the junction held 3 bases outside the gene matches.

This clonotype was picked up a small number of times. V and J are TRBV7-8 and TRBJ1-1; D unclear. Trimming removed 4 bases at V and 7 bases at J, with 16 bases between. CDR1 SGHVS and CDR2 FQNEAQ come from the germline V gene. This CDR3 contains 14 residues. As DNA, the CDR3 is TGTGCCAGCAGCTCACCTAATGACGGGATTGAAGCTTTCTTT. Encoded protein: CASSSPNDGIEAFF.

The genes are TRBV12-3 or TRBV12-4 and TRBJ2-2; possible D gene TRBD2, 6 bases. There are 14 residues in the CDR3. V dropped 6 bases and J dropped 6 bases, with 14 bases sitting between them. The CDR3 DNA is TGTGCCAGCAGGATTCCCTGGGGGGCCGGGGAGCTGTTTTTT. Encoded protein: CASRIPWGAGELFF.

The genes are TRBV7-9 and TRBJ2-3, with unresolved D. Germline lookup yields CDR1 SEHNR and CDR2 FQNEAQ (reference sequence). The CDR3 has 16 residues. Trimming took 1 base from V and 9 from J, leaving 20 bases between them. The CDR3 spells CASSLVLQVRRFTQYF. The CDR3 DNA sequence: TGTGCCAGCAGCTTAGTTCTCCAGGTCCGTAGATTCACGCAGTATTTT. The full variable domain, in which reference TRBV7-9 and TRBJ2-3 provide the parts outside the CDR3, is DTGVSQNPRHKITKRGQNVTFRCDPISEHNRLYWYRQTLGQGPEFLTYFQNEAQLEKSRLLSDRFSAERPKGSFSTLEIQRTEQGDSAMYLCASSLVLQVRRFTQYFGPGTRLTVL.

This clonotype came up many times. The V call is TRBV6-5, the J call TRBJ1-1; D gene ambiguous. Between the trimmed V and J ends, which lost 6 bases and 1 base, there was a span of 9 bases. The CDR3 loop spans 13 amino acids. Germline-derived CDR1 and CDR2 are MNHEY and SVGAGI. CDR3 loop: CASSHRANTEAFF. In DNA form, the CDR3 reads TGTGCCAGCAGCCACCGGGCGAACACTGAAGCTTTCTTT.

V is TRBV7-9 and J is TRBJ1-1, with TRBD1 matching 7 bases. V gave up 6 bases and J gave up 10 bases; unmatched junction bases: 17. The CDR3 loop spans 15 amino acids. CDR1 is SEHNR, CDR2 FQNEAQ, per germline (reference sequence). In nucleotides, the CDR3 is TGTGCCAGCAGTTACACGGGATTAGGACAGGTCCGAGCTTTCTTT. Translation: CASSYTGLGQVRAFF.

CDR3 amino acids: CAISGSEDSYEQYV. In nucleotides, the CDR3 is TGTGCCATCAGTGGATCCGAGGACTCCTACGAGCAGTACGTC. The gene calls are TRBV10-3 and TRBJ2-7; D not certain. CDR1 is ENHRY, CDR2 SYGVKD, per germline. V lost 4 bases to trimming and J lost 0 bases, with 10 bases between them. The CDR3 covers 14 residues.

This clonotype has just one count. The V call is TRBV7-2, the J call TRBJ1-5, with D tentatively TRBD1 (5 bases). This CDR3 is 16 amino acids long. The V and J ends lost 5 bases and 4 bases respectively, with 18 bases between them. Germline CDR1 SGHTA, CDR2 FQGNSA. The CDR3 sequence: CASSPRALTSNQPQHF. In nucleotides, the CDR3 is TGTGCCAGCAGCCCCAGGGCCCTAACATCAAATCAGCCCCAGCATTTT.

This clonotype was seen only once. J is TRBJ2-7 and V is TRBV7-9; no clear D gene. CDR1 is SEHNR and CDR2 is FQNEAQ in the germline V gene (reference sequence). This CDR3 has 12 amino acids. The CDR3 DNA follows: TGTGCCAGCAGCTTAGGCGGAAACGAGGAGTACGTC. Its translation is CASSLGGNEEYV.

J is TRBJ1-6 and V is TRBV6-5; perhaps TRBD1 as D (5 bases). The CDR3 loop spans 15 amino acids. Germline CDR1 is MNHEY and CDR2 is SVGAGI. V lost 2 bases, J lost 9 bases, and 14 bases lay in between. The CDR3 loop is CASSYSQGFGSPLHF. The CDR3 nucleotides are TGTGCCAGCAGTTACAGTCAGGGCTTTGGTTCACCCCTCCACTTT.

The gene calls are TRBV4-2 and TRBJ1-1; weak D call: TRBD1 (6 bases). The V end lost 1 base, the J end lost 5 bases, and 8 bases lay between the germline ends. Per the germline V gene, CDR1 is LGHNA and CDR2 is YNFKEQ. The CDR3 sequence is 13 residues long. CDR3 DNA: TGTGCCAGCAGCCAAGGCCAGGGGACTGAAGCTTTCTTT. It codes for CASSQGQGTEAFF.